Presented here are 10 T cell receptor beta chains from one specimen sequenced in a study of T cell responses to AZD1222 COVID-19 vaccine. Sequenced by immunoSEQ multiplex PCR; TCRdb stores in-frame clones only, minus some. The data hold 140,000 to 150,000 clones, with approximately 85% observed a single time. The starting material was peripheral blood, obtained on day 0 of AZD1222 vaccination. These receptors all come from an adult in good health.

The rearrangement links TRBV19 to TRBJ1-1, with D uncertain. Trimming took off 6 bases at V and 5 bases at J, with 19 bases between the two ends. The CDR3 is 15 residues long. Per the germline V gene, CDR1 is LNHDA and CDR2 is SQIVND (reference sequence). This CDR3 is CASSPTTGILTEAFF. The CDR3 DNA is TGTGCCAGTAGCCCGACTACGGGGATATTGACTGAAGCTTTCTTT.

This CDR3 is CASSQVGGYGYTF. The CDR3 DNA sequence: TGCGCCAGCAGCCAAGTGGGGGGCTATGGCTACACCTTC. The rearrangement joins TRBV4-1 to TRBJ1-2; perhaps TRBD1 as D (5 bases). The CDR3 has 13 residues. Trimming stripped 1 base from V and 4 bases from J, with 7 bases between. In germline, CDR1 is MGHRA, CDR2 YSYEKL.

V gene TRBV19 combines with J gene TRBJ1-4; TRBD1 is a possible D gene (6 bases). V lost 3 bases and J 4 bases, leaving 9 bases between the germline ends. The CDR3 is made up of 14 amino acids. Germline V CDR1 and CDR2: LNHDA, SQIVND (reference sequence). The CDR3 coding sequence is TGTGCCAGTAGTATCAACAGGGATAATGAAAAACTGTTTTTT. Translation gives CASSINRDNEKLFF.

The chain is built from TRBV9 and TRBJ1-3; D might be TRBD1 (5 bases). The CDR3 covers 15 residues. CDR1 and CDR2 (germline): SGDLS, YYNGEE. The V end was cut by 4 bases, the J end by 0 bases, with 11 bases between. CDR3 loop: CASSRDRSSGNTIYF. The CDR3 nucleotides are TGTGCCAGCAGCAGGGACCGCTCCTCTGGAAACACCATATATTTT.

The DNA of the CDR3 is TGTGCCAGCAGCTTGGAGGAGATCTATGGCTACACCTTC. This encodes CASSLEEIYGYTF. J is TRBJ1-2 and V is TRBV7-9; no definite D call. The CDR3 has 13 amino acids. V shed 3 bases and J shed 4 bases, with 9 bases lying between them. CDR1 is SEHNR and CDR2 is FQNEAQ in the germline V gene (reference sequence).

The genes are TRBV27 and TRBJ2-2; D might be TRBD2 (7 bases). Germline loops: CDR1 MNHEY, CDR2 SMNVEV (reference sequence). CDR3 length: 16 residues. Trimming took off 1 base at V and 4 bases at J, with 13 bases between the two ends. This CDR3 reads CASSLLGGGFTGELFF. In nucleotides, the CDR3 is TGTGCCAGCAGTTTATTGGGGGGGGGCTTCACCGGGGAGCTGTTTTTT.

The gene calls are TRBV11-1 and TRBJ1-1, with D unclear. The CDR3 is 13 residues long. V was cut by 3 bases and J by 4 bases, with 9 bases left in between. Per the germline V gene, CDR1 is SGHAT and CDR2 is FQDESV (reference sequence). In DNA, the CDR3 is TGTGCCAGCAGCTTGGGCTCCGCCACTGAAGCTTTCTTT. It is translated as CASSLGSATEAFF.

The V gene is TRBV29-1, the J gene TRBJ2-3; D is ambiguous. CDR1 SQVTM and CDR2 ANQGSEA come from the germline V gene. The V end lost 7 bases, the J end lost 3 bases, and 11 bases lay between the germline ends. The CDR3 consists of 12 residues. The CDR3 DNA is TGCAGCGCCGGACGTCTAACAGATACGCAGTATTTT. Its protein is CSAGRLTDTQYF.

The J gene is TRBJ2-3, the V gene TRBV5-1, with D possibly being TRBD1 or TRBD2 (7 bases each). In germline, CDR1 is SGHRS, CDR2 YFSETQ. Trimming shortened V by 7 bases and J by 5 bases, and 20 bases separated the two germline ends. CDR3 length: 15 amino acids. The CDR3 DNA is TGCGCCAGCGGGCCCACAGGGGAGGGGAGAGATACGCAGTATTTT. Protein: CASGPTGEGRDTQYF.

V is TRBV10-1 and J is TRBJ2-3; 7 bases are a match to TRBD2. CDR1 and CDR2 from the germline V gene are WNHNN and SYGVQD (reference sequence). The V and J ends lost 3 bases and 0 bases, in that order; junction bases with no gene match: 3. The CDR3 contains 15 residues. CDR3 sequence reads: CASSDSGSSTDTQYF. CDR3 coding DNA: TGCGCCAGCAGTGATAGCGGGTCTAGCACAGATACGCAGTATTTT.